This TCR beta chain was sequenced for a study of blood T cell repertoires in COVID-19. Clones were read by immunoSEQ multiplex PCR, and TCRdb kept only the in-frame ones, dropping some. The profile shows under 300,000 clones, approximately 82% of them singletons. Per germline, CDR1 LNHNV and CDR2 YYDKDF (reference sequence). V dropped 4 bases and J dropped 2; count of bases not matched to a gene: 9. The CDR3 extends over 16 amino acids. There are a few counts of this clone. The receptor comes from a young woman with acute or convalescent COVID-19. Material: peripheral blood. J is TRBJ1-1 and V is TRBV15, with 8 bases matching TRBD1. The CDR3: CATSTRGLGANTEAFF. The CDR3 DNA reads TGTGCCACCAGCACCAGGGGGCTAGGGGCCAACACTGAAGCTTTCTTT. Full variable domain (missing parts from reference TRBV15 and TRBJ1-1): DAMVIQNPRYQVTQFGKPVTLSCSQTLNHNVMYWYQQKSSQAPKLLFHYYDKDFNNEADTPDNFQSRRPNTSFCFLDIRSPGLGDTAMYLCATSTRGLGANTEAFFGQGTRLTVV.